Following are 14 T cell receptor beta chains from one sample sequenced in a study of blood T cell repertoires in COVID-19. Libraries were prepared by immunoSEQ multiplex PCR; TCRdb keeps only in-frame clonotypes and omits some of them. The sample carries 70,000 to 85,000 clones, about 86% recorded once. Sequencing was carried out using peripheral blood. These receptors were taken from a woman of 80 years or more in a cohort sampled during active or convalescent COVID-19.

This chain links TRBV30 with TRBJ1-4; perhaps TRBD1 as D (5 bases). The CDR3 is made up of 16 amino acids. Trimming shortened V by 1 base and J by 0 bases, and 12 bases separated the two germline ends. CDR1 is GTSNPN, CDR2 SVGIG, per germline (reference sequence). The CDR3 bases are TGTGCCTGGAGTGCAGGGAGGGGTCCAACTAATGAAAAACTGTTTTTT. It translates to CAWSAGRGPTNEKLFF.

The CDR3 sequence is CASRPETGGNMNTEAFF. For the CDR3, the DNA is TGTGCCAGTAGGCCTGAGACAGGGGGCAACATGAACACTGAAGCTTTCTTT. The rearrangement joins TRBV19 to TRBJ1-1, with TRBD1 matching 10 bases. The CDR3 is 17 amino acids. CDR1 LNHDA and CDR2 SQIVND come from the germline V gene (reference sequence). J was trimmed by 0 bases and V by 6 bases; bases with no gene match: 10.

This chain links TRBV18 with TRBJ1-2, with TRBD1 matching over 9 bases. Losses at the gene ends were 6 bases for V and 7 bases for J; bases not matched to a gene: 6. Germline CDR1 reads KGHSH; CDR2 reads LQKENI. The length of the CDR3 is 13 residues. Here the CDR3 DNA reads TGTGCCAGCTCGCTGGGACAGGGTGGTGGCTACACCTTC. Translating it yields CASSLGQGGGYTF. The entire variable domain, with the rest obtained from reference TRBV18 and TRBJ1-2, is as follows: NAGVMQNPRHLVRRRGQEARLRCSPMKGHSHVYWYRQLPEEGLKFMVYLQKENIIDESGMPKERFSAEFPKEGPSILRIQQVVRGDSAAYFCASSLGQGGGYTFGSGTRLTVV.

The chain links TRBV11-1 to TRBJ2-1; perhaps TRBD1 as D (6 bases). The V gene lost 4 bases and the J gene lost 8 bases, with 15 bases spanning the gap. Germline V gene sequence: CDR1 SGHAT, CDR2 FQDESV (reference sequence). This CDR3 has 14 residues. In nucleotides, the CDR3 is TGTGCCAGCAGCTCCCAGCAGGGGTGGGATGAGCAGTTCTTC. Protein sequence: CASSSQQGWDEQFF.

The genes are TRBV11-2 and TRBJ2-7; possibly TRBD2 for D (6 bases). This CDR3 is built from 17 residues. Germline loops: CDR1 SGHAT, CDR2 FQNNGV. Trimming removed 3 bases from V and 0 bases from J, with 18 bases in between. CDR3 residues: CASSFGTYSGTSYEQYF. The CDR3 DNA is TGTGCCAGCAGCTTTGGGACTTATAGCGGAACCTCCTACGAGCAGTACTTC. Full variable domain (remainder filled in from reference TRBV11-2 and TRBJ2-7): EAGVAQSPRYKIIEKRQSVAFWCNPISGHATLYWYQQILGQGPKLLIQFQNNGVVDDSQLPKDRFSAERLKGVDSTLKIQPAKLEDSAVYLCASSFGTYSGTSYEQYFGPGTRLTVT.

The genes are TRBV28 and TRBJ1-2; D uncertain. The V end was cut by 7 bases, the J end by 3 bases, with 12 bases between. Germline V CDR1 and CDR2: MDHEN, SYDVKM. The CDR3 spans 13 residues. CDR3 protein: CASTRTQHYGYTF. The CDR3 region has the DNA TGTGCCAGCACCAGAACCCAACACTATGGCTACACCTTC.

Only one count was recorded for this clone. This chain uses TRBV4-2 with TRBJ1-6, with a weak D call TRBD1 (6 bases). The CDR3 consists of 15 residues. Deletions cut 0 bases from V and 6 bases from J, with 9 bases between. Germline CDR1 is LGHNA and CDR2 is YNFKEQ. The CDR3 reads CASSQEAGVNSPLHF. For the CDR3, the DNA is TGTGCCAGCAGCCAAGAGGCAGGGGTTAATTCACCCCTCCACTTT.

This chain connects TRBV6-5 to TRBJ2-1; TRBD1 aligns across 7 bases. The germline CDR1 and CDR2 sequences are MNHEY and SVGAGI. Trimming cost V 2 bases and J 9 bases; bases outside gene matches: 10. This CDR3 has 15 residues. CDR3 in amino acids: CASSYRDRAIGEQFF. CDR3 DNA sequence: TGTGCCAGCAGTTACCGAGACAGGGCGATCGGTGAGCAGTTCTTC.

The V call is TRBV5-1, the J call TRBJ2-5, with 7 nucleotides matching TRBD1. Germline V lookup: CDR1 SGHRS, CDR2 YFSETQ. J lost 2 bases, V lost 4 bases, and 11 bases had no gene match. The CDR3 covers 16 residues. The chain's CDR3 is CASSLTGAVGQETQYF. The CDR3 DNA sequence: TGCGCCAGCAGCCTAACAGGGGCGGTAGGACAAGAGACCCAGTACTTC. The full variable domain, completed using reference TRBV5-1 and TRBJ2-5, is KAGVTQTPRYLIKTRGQQVTLSCSPISGHRSVSWYQQTPGQGLQFLFEYFSETQRNKGNFPGRFSGRQFSNSRSEMNVSTLELGDSALYLCASSLTGAVGQETQYFGPGTRLLVL.

The J gene is TRBJ1-2, the V gene TRBV5-6, with 12 bases fitting TRBD1. Trimming cost V 2 bases and J 4 bases; bases outside gene matches: 3. CDR3 length equals 15 residues. Germline-derived CDR1 and CDR2 are SGHDT and YYEEEE. The CDR3 DNA reads as TGTGCCAGCAGCTTTCCGGGACAGGGGGCCTATGGCTACACCTTC. Its translation is CASSFPGQGAYGYTF.

The CDR3 here is CASSQGLGTGETQYF. In nucleotides, the CDR3 is TGTGCCAGCAGCCAGGGACTGGGGACAGGGGAGACCCAGTACTTC. The rearrangement joins TRBV7-9 to TRBJ2-5; 9 bases match TRBD1. The trim removed 5 bases at V and 5 bases at J, leaving 9 bases unmatched. Germline CDR1 is SEHNR and CDR2 is FQNEAQ (reference sequence). The CDR3 runs to 15 residues.

The chain uses TRBV6-1 and TRBJ1-2, with unresolved D. V was clipped by 0 bases and J by 4 bases, with 9 bases between them. Looked up from germline, CDR1 is MNHNS and CDR2 is SASEGT. The CDR3 length is 14 residues. The CDR3 DNA sequence: TGTGCCAGCAGTGAAGCAAGACTGAGCTATGGCTACACCTTC. The encoded protein is CASSEARLSYGYTF.

The V gene is TRBV24-1, the J gene TRBJ2-5, with a tentative D call TRBD1 (6 bases). The CDR3 consists of 13 residues. Germline CDR1 and CDR2: KGHDR and SFDVKD. The V end lost 9 bases, the J end lost 2 bases, and 12 bases lay between the germline ends. Here the CDR3 DNA reads TGTGCCACCGGGCAACAGGGTCAAGAGACCCAGTACTTC. Encoded protein: CATGQQGQETQYF.

The V call is TRBV5-1, the J call TRBJ1-4; D might be TRBD1 (5 bases). Germline V lookup: CDR1 SGHRS, CDR2 YFSETQ. V shed 5 bases and J shed 5 bases, with 10 bases lying between them. The CDR3 covers 13 residues. This CDR3 is CASRRGENEKLFF. The CDR3 DNA reads as TGCGCCAGCAGGCGGGGGGAGAATGAAAAACTGTTTTTT.